Presented here are 9 T cell receptor beta chains from one specimen sequenced in a study of cytomegalovirus exposure and HLA in healthy donors. Primers: 60 Vbeta forward and 13 Jbeta reverse. The protocol was immunoSEQ multiplex PCR, while the TCRdb copy is restricted to in-frame clones and leaves out a portion. The table has 250,000 or so clones, roughly four fifths seen once. The specimen was PBMCs. Source of these receptors: a woman aged 60 to 75 in good health and CMV-seropositive.

V usage is TRBV5-8 and J usage is TRBJ2-7, with 7 nucleotides matching TRBD2. Germline CDR1 is SGHTS and CDR2 is YDEGEE. The V and J ends lost 4 bases and 0 bases, in that order; junction bases with no gene match: 7. The CDR3 is 15 residues long. CDR3 residues: CASSPLRLASYEQYF. The CDR3 bases are TGTGCCAGCAGCCCTCTTCGACTAGCCTCCTACGAGCAGTACTTC.

The chain joins TRBV2 to TRBJ1-3; a possible D gene is TRBD1 (5 bases). CDR1 and CDR2 from the germline V gene are SNHLY and FYNNEI. CDR3 size: 12 residues. V was clipped by 3 bases and J by 8 bases, with 8 bases between them. CDR3 protein: CASSEWGHTIYF. CDR3 nucleotide sequence: TGTGCCAGCAGTGAGTGGGGCCACACCATATATTTT. Looking up the rest from reference TRBV2 and TRBJ1-3 gives the full variable domain: EPEVTQTPSHQVTQMGQEVILRCVPISNHLYFYWYRQILGQKVEFLVSFYNNEISEKSEIFDDQFSVERPDGSNFTLKIRSTKLEDSAMYFCASSEWGHTIYFGEGSWLTVV.

This sequence joins TRBV5-4 and TRBJ2-1; 12 nucleotides align to TRBD2. The CDR3 has 14 amino acids. The ends lost 8 bases at V and 6 bases at J; junction bases unmatched: 6. Per germline, CDR1 SGHNT and CDR2 YYREEE (reference sequence). CDR3 region: CASTGLAGTNEQFF. The CDR3 coding sequence is TGTGCCAGTACCGGACTAGCGGGAACCAATGAGCAGTTCTTC. Together with reference TRBV5-4 and TRBJ2-1, the CDR3 gives the full variable domain: ETGVTQSPTHLIKTRGQQVTLRCSSQSGHNTVSWYQQALGQGPQFIFQYYREEENGRGNFPPRFSGLQFPNYSSELNVNALELDDSALYLCASTGLAGTNEQFFGPGTRLTVL.

The chain has TRBV29-1 and TRBJ2-3, with 7 bases fitting TRBD2. The length of the CDR3 is 15 residues. V lost 4 bases, J lost 4 bases, and 11 bases stayed unmatched. CDR1 is SQVTM, CDR2 ANQGSEA, per germline. The CDR3 nucleotides are TGCAGCGTTGCCTCAGGGAGGGAGCAGGCAGATACGCAGTATTTT. Its protein is CSVASGREQADTQYF.

V is TRBV4-1 and J is TRBJ1-1; no clear D gene. Trimming left V 1 base short and J 2 bases short, with 11 bases between. The length of the CDR3 is 15 residues. Germline CDR1 is MGHRA and CDR2 is YSYEKL. This CDR3 is CASSQVPRPNTEAFF. CDR3 coding DNA: TGCGCCAGCAGCCAAGTTCCCAGGCCAAACACTGAAGCTTTCTTT.

The gene calls are TRBV21-1 and TRBJ2-1; TRBD2, the D gene given by the table, was not confirmed from the DNA. TRBV21-1 represents a pseudogene. The CDR3 totals 9 residues. The DNA for the CDR3 is TGTGCCGCGTACAATGAGCAGTTCTTC. Residues: CAAYNEQFF.

V is TRBV19 and J is TRBJ2-3; maybe TRBD2 (6 bases). This CDR3 is built from 13 residues. V was pared by 7 bases and J by 5 bases, with 13 bases between. From germline, CDR1 is LNHDA and CDR2 SQIVND (reference sequence). CDR3 sequence reads: CASTARRGDTQYF. The CDR3 DNA reads TGTGCCAGTACCGCAAGGAGGGGAGATACGCAGTATTTT.

The rearrangement links TRBV27 to TRBJ1-1; D may be TRBD1 (5 bases). Trimming took off 2 bases at V and 5 bases at J, with 12 bases between the two ends. The CDR3 is 14 amino acids. CDR1 is MNHEY, CDR2 SMNVEV, per germline (reference sequence). CDR3 sequence (DNA): TGTGCCAGCAGTTTAGCTCAGGGAGGTACTGAAGCTTTCTTT. Its translation is CASSLAQGGTEAFF.

The gene calls are TRBV19 and TRBJ2-3; 12 bases map to TRBD2. Losses at the gene ends were 6 bases for V and 6 bases for J; bases not matched to a gene: 13. CDR3 size: 17 residues. Germline assignment: CDR1 LNHDA and CDR2 SQIVND (reference sequence). CDR3 DNA sequence: TGTGCCAGTAGCTCTGGGACTAGCGGGCCCGGTGGGGATACGCAGTATTTT. Its protein is CASSSGTSGPGGDTQYF.